This TCR beta chain stems from a study of regulatory T cells in long-lasting Graves disease (dated by TCRdb to the early 2020s). In terms of the full investigation: To count as having persistent Graves' disease, a patient had to have received antithyroid drug treatment for over 5 years with TSH receptor autoantibodies remaining persistently positive. The study was conducted in China and was registered as a clinical trial. Antithyroid drugs had been taken for ten to twelve years on average by persistent Graves' disease patients in the clinical cohort. A total of approximately 35 samples were covered by TCR sequencing, comprising approximately 13 persistent and roughly 20 newly diagnosed Graves' disease patients. This study used TCR sequencing and RNA sequencing of peripheral blood to compare persistent Graves' disease patients against newly diagnosed Graves' disease patients. Broad study findings and their caveats: The study examined only peripheral blood because the primary lesion, thyroid tissue, could not be accessed. Persistent Graves' disease patients showed lower TCR Shannon entropy and fewer highly expanded clones than newly diagnosed patients, suggesting clonal expansion. Persistent disease showed preferential use of TRBV28, TRBJ1-2 and TRBJ2-5, whereas newly diagnosed disease favored TRBV20-1 and TRBJ2-1. A larger number of public clonotypes was shared among persistent patients (fewer than 3,000) than among newly diagnosed patients (approximately 1,000). Sequencing and analysis were restricted to the TCR beta chain. The authors acknowledged the small sample size as a limitation that may reduce accuracy.

V loses 1 base of germline sequence and J loses 4 bases, and the interval between the two ends is 17 bases. There are 17 amino acids in the CDR3, from cysteine to phenylalanine inclusive. Only the CDR3 DNA is retained, 51 bases long and in frame from the first base. Looking up the germline V gene (reference sequence) yields CDR1 SEHNR and CDR2 FQNEAQ. Sample time point, as interpreted from the label and publication: persistent/refractory GD, antithyroid drugs over 5 years with positive TRAb. For both TCR sequencing and RNA sequencing, RNA was extracted from PBMCs in TRIzol. The diagnosis of Graves' disease was made according to American Thyroid Association guidelines. Recruitment of patients was carried out at an endocrinology department in Xi'an, China. From each patient, approximately 10 milliliters of peripheral blood was collected into an EDTA anticoagulant tube. Ficoll Paque Plus density gradient separation was used to isolate PBMCs, and no additional T cell sorting was done. RNA quality was checked with an Agilent 2100 Bioanalyzer and agarose gel, and concentration with a NanoDrop 2000.

In this sample, this clonotype turned up many times. The target of this receptor is not known. Nothing much larger sits one base from this clone, and base qualities are not available. Library prep was done by multiplex PCR. The sequencer was an Illumina HiSeq 4000. To build TCR beta libraries, CDR3 regions were amplified by Arm-PCR using iRepertoire HTBI primers. PCR products were gel purified before sequencing. Concerning the study's data processing: Across samples, around 62 TRBV and 12 to 15 TRBJ segments were identified and used for gene usage analysis of CDR3 amino acid clonotypes. COPE and FqMerger were used to merge the filtered high-quality paired reads into contigs. BLAST was used to align contigs to IMGT TRBV, TRBD and TRBJ reference genes, with CDR3 defined following IMGT. Any clonotype with a frequency above 0.1% was counted as a highly expanded clone. Shannon entropy was used to measure repertoire diversity, and the Gini coefficient was used to measure V-J evenness. Clonotypes shared by more than one individual were considered public. The raw public reads went through TCRdb reprocessing: fastp at Q25, MiXCR clone calling, in-frame beta chains kept. Rows are unified per CDR3 protein, each entry keeping the most common DNA and genes. The V and J calls follow TCRdb's processing rather than the paper's. In this sample the table shows around 450,000 distinct CDR3 sequences, about a fifth of which occur a single time. Roughly 7% of the sample is taken by the ten largest.

The rearrangement joined TRBV7-9 to TRBJ1-5; D gene: possibly TRBD1, on 5 matching bases. The origin of this receptor is a female donor with Graves disease. The sequenced sample was peripheral blood mononuclear cells (PBMCs), obtained when the disease was refractory, from a patient treated with antithyroid drugs. The CDR3 protein: CASSLDAGEKTNQPQHF. The nucleotide sequence reads TGTGCCAGCAGCTTAGATGCGGGGGAAAAGACGAATCAGCCCCAGCATTTT.